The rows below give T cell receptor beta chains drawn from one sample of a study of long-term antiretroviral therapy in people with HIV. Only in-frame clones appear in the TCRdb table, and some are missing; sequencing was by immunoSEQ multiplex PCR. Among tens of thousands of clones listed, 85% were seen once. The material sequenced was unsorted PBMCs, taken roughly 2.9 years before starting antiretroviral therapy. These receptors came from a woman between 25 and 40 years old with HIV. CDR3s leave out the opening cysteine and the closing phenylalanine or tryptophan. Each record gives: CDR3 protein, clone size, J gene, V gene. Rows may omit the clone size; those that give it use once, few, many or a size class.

CDR3: ASSHSEGRLEAF; size: .; J: TRBJ1-1; V: TRBV10-2
CDR3: ASSEPGAFEETQY; size: .; J: TRBJ2-5; V: TRBV25-1
CDR3: ASSQADRGGVQY; size: .; J: TRBJ2-7; V: TRBV4-1
CDR3: ASSSPGQGAYEQY; size: .; J: TRBJ2-7; V: TRBV5-5
CDR3: ASSSSGTNWRVAEQF; size: .; J: TRBJ2-1; V: TRBV27
CDR3: ASGRVGSNQPQH; size: .; J: TRBJ1-5; V: TRBV2
CDR3: ASSFDNQEAF; size: .; J: TRBJ1-1; V: TRBV5-6
CDR3: ASSPARVTGELF; size: .; J: TRBJ2-2; V: TRBV7-6
CDR3: ASSIGLANTGELF; size: .; J: TRBJ2-2; V: TRBV19
CDR3: ASSPRTAGANVLT; size: once; J: TRBJ2-6; V: TRBV19
CDR3: ASRGDSAPAADTQY; size: few; J: TRBJ2-3; V: TRBV10-2
CDR3: ASSPTAGYNQPQH; size: .; J: TRBJ1-5; V: TRBV27
CDR3: ASKGMQNEKLF; size: .; J: TRBJ1-4; V: TRBV27
CDR3: ASSGYDRAGPEAF; size: .; J: TRBJ1-1; V: TRBV9
CDR3: ASTRARTAPEAF; size: .; J: TRBJ1-1; V: TRBV19
CDR3: ASDSTNSPLH; size: few; J: TRBJ1-6; V: TRBV2
CDR3: AWSNRGTEKLF; size: .; J: TRBJ1-4; V: TRBV30
CDR3: ASRTHRGGEQEAF; size: .; J: TRBJ1-1; V: TRBV28
CDR3: ASSLGTSTGTGEAF; size: .; J: TRBJ1-1; V: TRBV5-1
CDR3: ASTPGGRAYEQY; size: .; J: TRBJ2-7; V: TRBV6-5
CDR3: ACLGSEGGYT; size: once; J: TRBJ1-2; V: TRBV5-8
CDR3: ASSATGGTGELF; size: few; J: TRBJ2-2; V: TRBV9
CDR3: ASSYLALAGRNEQF; size: .; J: TRBJ2-1; V: TRBV6-6
CDR3: ASSYRDRDYGYT; size: .; J: TRBJ1-2; V: TRBV6-5